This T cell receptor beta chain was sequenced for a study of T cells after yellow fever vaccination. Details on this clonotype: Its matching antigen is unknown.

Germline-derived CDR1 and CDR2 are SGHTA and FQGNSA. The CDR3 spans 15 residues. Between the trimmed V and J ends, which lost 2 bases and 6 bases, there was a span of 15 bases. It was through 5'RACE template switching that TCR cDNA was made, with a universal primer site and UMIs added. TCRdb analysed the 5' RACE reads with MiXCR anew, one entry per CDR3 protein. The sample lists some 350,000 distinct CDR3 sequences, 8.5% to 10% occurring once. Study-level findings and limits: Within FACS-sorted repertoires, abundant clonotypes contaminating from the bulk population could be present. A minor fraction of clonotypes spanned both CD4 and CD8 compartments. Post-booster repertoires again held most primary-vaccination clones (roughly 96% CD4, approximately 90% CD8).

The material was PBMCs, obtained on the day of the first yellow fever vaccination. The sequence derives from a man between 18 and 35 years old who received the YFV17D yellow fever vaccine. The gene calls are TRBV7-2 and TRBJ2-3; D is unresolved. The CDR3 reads CASSLHRPPPDTQYF. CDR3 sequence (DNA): TGTGCCAGCAGCTTACATCGCCCCCCACCGGATACGCAGTATTTT.